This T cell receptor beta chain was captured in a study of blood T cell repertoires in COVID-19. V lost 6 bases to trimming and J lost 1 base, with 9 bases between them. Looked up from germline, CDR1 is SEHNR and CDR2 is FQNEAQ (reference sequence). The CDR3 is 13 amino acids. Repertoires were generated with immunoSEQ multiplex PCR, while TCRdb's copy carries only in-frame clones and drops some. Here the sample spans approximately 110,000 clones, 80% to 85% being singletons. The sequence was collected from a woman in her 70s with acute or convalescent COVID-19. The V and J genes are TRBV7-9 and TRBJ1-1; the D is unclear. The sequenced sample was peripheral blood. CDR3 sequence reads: CASRPKRNTEAFF. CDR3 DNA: TGTGCCAGCAGACCGAAGAGGAACACTGAAGCTTTCTTT.